This T cell receptor (beta chain) comes out of a study of response to subunit inactivated influenza vaccine. There are 19 residues in the CDR3. CDR1 is MNHEY, CDR2 SVGAGI, per germline. Trimming took 4 bases from V and 1 from J; bases not matched to a gene: 8. Using its own MiXCR run on the RT-PCR reads, TCRdb lists one record per CDR3 protein. The sample shows hundreds of thousands of distinct CDR3 sequences, approximately 17% of them seen only once. This clonotype was observed a few times. The sample consisted of PBMCs from blood, taken more than 4 days after vaccination. This sequence joins TRBV6-5 and TRBJ2-1, with 15 bases identical to TRBD2. This TCR was recovered from a man aged 45-60 years who received an inactivated influenza vaccine. The CDR3 coding sequence is TGTGCCAGCAGTTCGCAGGGACTAGCGGGGGGAGGATCCTACAATGAGCAGTTCTTC. Translation: CASSSQGLAGGGSYNEQFF.